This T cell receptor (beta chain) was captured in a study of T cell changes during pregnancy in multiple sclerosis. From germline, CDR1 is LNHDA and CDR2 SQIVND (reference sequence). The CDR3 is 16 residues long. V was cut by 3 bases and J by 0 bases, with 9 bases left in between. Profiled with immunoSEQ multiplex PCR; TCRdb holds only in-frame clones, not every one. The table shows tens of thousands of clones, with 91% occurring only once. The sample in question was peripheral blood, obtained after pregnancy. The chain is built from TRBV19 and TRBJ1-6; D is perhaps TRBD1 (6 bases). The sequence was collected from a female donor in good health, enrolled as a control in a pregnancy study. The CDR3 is CASSIQGSSYNSPLHF. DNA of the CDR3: TGTGCCAGTAGTATTCAGGGGAGCTCCTATAATTCACCCCTCCACTTT.